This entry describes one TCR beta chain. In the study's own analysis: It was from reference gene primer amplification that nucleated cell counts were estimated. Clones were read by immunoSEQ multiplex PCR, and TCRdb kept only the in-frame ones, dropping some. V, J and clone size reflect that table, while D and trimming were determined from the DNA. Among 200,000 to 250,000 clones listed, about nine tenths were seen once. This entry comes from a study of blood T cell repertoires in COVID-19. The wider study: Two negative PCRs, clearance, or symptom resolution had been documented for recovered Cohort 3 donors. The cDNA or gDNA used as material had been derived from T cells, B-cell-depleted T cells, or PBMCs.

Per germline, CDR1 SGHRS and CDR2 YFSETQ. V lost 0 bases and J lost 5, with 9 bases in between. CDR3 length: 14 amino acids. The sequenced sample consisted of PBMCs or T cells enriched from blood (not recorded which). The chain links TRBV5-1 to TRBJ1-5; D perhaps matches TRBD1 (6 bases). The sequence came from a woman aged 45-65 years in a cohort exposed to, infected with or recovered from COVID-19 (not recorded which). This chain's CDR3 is CASSLDAGDQPQHF. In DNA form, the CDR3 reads TGCGCCAGCAGCTTGGATGCAGGGGATCAGCCCCAGCATTTT.